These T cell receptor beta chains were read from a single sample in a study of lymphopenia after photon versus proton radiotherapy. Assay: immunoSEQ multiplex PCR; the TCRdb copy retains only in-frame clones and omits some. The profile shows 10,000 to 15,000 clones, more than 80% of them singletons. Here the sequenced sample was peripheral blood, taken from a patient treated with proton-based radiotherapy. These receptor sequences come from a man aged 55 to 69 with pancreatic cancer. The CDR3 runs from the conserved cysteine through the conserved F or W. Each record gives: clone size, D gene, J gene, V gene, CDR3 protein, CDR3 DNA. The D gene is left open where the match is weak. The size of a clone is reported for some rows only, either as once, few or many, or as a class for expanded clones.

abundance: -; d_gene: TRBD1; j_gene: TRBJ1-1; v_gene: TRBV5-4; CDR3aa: CASSRWTGKNTEAFF; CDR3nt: TGTGCCAGCAGCAGATGGACAGGAAAGAACACTGAAGCTTTCTTT
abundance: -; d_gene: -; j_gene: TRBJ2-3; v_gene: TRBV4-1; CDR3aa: CASSQHYTDTQYF; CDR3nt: TGCGCCAGCAGCCAACACTACACAGATACGCAGTATTTT
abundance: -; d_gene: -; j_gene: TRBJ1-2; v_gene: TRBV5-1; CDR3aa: CASSLAGVWGTNYGYTF; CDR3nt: TGCGCCAGCAGCCTCGCAGGGGTTTGGGGGACTAACTATGGCTACACCTTC
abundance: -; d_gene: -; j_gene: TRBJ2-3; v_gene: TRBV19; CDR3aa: CASSIVEGTQYF; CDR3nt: TGTGCCAGTAGTATAGTGGAGGGGACGCAGTATTTT
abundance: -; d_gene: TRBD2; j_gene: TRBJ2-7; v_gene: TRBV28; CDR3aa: CATKPGLADRAYEQYF; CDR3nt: TGTGCCACCAAACCGGGACTAGCGGACCGAGCCTACGAGCAGTACTTC
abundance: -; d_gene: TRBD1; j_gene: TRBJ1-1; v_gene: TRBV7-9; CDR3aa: CASSSRQGGSEAFF; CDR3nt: TGTGCCAGCAGCTCGAGACAGGGCGGTAGTGAAGCTTTCTTT
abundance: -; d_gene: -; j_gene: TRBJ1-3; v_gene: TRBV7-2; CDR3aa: CASSSAGGNTIYF; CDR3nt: TGTGCCAGCAGCTCAGCGGGGGGAAACACCATATATTTT
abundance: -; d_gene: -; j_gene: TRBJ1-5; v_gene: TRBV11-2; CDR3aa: CASSYDSPGSNQPQHF; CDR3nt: TGTGCCAGCAGCTACGACAGCCCGGGGAGCAATCAGCCCCAGCATTTT
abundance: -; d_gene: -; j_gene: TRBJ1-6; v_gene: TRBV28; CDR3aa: CASNLSRGFGSYNSPLHF; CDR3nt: TGTGCCAGCAATCTATCGCGCGGCTTCGGCTCCTATAATTCACCCCTCCACTTT
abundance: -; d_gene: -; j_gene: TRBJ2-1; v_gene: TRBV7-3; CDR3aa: CASSLTLASHYNEQFF; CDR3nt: TGTGCCAGCAGCTTAACGTTGGCTAGCCACTACAATGAGCAGTTCTTC
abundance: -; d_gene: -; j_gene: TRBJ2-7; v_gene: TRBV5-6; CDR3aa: CASSFQTYEQYF; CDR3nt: TGTGCCAGCAGCTTCCAAACCTACGAGCAGTACTTC
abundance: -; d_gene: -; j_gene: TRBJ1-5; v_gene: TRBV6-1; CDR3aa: CASRPLFRLYPQHF; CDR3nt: TGTGCCAGCAGACCCCTGTTCCGACTGTACCCCCAGCATTTT
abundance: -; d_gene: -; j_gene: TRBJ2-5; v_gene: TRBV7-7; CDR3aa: CASSPSRYQETQYF; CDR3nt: TGTGCTAGCAGCCCCTCCCGCTACCAAGAGACCCAGTACTTC
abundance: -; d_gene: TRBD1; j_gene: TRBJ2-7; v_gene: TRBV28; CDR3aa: CASSLSAGTGVSEQYF; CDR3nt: TGTGCCAGCAGCCTTAGCGCCGGGACAGGGGTTTCCGAGCAGTACTTC
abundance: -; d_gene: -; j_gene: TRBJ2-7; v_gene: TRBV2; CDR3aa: CASKRQSYEQYF; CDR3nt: TGTGCCAGCAAGAGGCAGTCCTACGAGCAGTACTTC
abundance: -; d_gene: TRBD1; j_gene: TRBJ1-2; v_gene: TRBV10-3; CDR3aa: CAIWTGRGANYGYTF; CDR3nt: TGTGCCATCTGGACAGGGAGGGGTGCTAACTATGGCTACACCTTC
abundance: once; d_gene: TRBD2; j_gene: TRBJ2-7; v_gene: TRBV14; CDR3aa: CASSGGLAGDEQYF; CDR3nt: TGTGCCAGCAGTGGGGGACTAGCGGGAGACGAGCAGTACTTC
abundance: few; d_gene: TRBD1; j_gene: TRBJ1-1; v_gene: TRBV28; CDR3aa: CASSTIQGKSEAFF; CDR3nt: TGTGCCAGCAGTACAATACAGGGGAAGTCTGAAGCTTTCTTT
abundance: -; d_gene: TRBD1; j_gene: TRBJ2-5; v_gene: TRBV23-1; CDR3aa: CASRPTGGSGWTQYF; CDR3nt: TGCGCCAGCAGGCCAACAGGGGGCTCAGGGTGGACCCAGTACTTC
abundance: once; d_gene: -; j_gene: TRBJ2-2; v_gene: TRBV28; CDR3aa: CASSLRRTGELFF; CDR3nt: TGTGCCAGCAGTTTAAGGCGGACCGGGGAGCTGTTTTTT
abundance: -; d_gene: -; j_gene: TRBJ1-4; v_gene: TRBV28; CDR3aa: CASSFSRIATEKLFF; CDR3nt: TGTGCCAGCAGTTTTAGTCGGATAGCAACTGAAAAACTGTTTTTT
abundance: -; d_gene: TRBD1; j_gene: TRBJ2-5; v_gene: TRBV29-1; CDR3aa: CSVEKQGIQETQYF; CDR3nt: TGCAGCGTCGAAAAACAGGGGATCCAAGAGACCCAGTACTTC
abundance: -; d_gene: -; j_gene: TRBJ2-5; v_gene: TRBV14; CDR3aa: CASSQVPQETQYF; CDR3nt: TGTGCCAGCAGCCAAGTTCCGCAAGAGACCCAGTACTTC
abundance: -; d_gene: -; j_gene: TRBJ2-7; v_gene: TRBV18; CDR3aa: CASSPPYQRDEQYF; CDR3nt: TGTGCCAGCTCACCACCGTACCAGAGGGACGAGCAGTACTTC
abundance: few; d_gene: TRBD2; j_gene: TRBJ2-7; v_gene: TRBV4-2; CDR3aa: CASSALHHLGVRGTYEQYF; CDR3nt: TGTGCCAGCAGCGCCCTGCATCACCTAGGGGTGCGGGGGACCTACGAGCAGTACTTC
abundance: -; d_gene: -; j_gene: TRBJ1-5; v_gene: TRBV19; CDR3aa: CASSIGGFSGQPQHF; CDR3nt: TGTGCCAGTAGTATCGGGGGGTTCAGCGGGCAGCCCCAGCATTTT
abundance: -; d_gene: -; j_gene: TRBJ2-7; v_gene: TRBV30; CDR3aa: CAWRLGGRGHEQYF; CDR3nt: TGTGCCTGGAGACTGGGGGGGCGAGGCCACGAGCAGTACTTC
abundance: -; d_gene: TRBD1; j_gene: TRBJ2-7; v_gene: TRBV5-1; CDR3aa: CASSLRDRAYEQYF; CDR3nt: TGCGCCAGCAGCCTCCGGGACAGAGCTTACGAGCAGTACTTC
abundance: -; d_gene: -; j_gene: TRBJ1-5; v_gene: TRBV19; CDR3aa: CASSRTRSNQPQHF; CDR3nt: TGTGCCAGTAGTCGAACCCGATCTAATCAGCCCCAGCATTTT
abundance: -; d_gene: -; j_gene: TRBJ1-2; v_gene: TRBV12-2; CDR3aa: CASRLARGREEGYTF; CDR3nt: TGTGCAAGTCGCTTAGCGCGTGGGCGGGAGGAGGGCTACACCTTC
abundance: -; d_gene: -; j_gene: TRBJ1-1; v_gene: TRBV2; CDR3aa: CASTPRGGDTEAFF; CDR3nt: TGTGCCAGCACTCCCAGGGGTGGGGACACTGAAGCTTTCTTT
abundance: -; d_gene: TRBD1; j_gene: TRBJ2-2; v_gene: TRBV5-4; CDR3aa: CASRSGTENTGELFF; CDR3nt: TGTGCCAGCAGGTCCGGGACAGAGAACACCGGGGAGCTGTTTTTT
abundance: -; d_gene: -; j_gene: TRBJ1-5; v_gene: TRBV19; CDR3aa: CASSISRVAAVNSNQPQHF; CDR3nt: TGTGCCAGTAGTATATCGCGCGTGGCAGCAGTAAATAGCAATCAGCCCCAGCATTTT
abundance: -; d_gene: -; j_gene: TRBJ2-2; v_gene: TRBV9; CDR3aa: CASSVRAGELFF; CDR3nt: TGTGCCAGCAGCGTAAGGGCCGGGGAGCTGTTTTTT
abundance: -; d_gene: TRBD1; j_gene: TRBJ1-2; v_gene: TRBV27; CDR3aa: CASSRDSHPLLTF; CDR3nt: TGTGCCAGCAGTCGGGACAGCCACCCTCTTTTGACCTTC
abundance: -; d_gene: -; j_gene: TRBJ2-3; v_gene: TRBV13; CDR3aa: CASPSGTQSGTDTQYF; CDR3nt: TGTGCCAGCCCCTCGGGGACCCAATCCGGGACAGATACGCAGTATTTT
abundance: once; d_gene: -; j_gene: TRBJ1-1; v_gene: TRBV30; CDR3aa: CAWSVRVNRAFF; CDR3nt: TGTGCCTGGAGTGTACGGGTCAACCGGGCTTTCTTT
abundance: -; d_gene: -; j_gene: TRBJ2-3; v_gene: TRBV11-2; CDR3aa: CASRRLATILLTSTDTQYF; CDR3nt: TGTGCCAGCAGGCGCCTAGCGACAATCCTTCTTACTAGCACAGATACGCAGTATTTT
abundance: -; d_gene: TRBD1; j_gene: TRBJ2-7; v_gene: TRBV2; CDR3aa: CASSRTGQGYEQYF; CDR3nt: TGTGCCAGCAGTCGAACCGGACAGGGCTACGAGCAGTACTTC
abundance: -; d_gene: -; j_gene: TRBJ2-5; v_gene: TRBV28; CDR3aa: CASRPRDRFQETQYF; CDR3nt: TGTGCCAGCAGACCTAGGGACCGGTTTCAAGAGACCCAGTACTTC
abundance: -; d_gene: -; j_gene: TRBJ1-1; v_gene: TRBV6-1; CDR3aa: CASSRNKAAEAFF; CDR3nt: TGTGCCAGCAGTAGAAATAAGGCCGCTGAAGCTTTCTTT
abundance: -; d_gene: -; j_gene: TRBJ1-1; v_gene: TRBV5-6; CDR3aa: CASSLTTYTEAFF; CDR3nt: TGTGCCAGCAGCTTGACAACGTACACTGAAGCTTTCTTT
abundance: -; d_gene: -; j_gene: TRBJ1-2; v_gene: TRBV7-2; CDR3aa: CASRTQGGMGGYTF; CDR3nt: TGTGCCAGCAGAACCCAGGGAGGAATGGGTGGCTACACCTTC
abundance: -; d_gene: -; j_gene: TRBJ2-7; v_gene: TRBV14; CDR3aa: CASSLRGFYEQYF; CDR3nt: TGTGCCAGCAGCCTGAGGGGGTTTTACGAGCAGTACTTC